The sequence of this T cell receptor beta chain was determined in a study of blood T cells in healthy people across ages. Study results and limitations: Naive CD4+ cell counts and diversity both ran higher in long-lived than in aged donors. Unknown donor CMV status possibly confounded expanded clonotype changes.

Concerning this clonotype: The antigen remains undetermined.

Healthy Caucasian individuals from Russia aged about 6 to 100 served as donors. Samples had at least 7 million PBMCs isolated from them. Combining a sample-barcoded 5' primer with a J-beta primer mix, a second PCR ran for roughly 7 to 11 cycles. TCRdb reprocessed the 5' RACE reads via MiXCR and lists one record per CDR3 protein. The sample includes fewer than 2 million distinct CDR3 sequences, roughly two fifths seen only once; the top ten take 23%. Germline V CDR1 and CDR2: LGHNT, FRNRAP. This CDR3 has 16 residues. V shed 3 bases, J shed 1 base, and the junction held 6 bases outside the gene matches.

The sequenced sample consisted of blood. J is TRBJ2-1 and V is TRBV12-5; 7 nucleotides line up with TRBD1. The receptor's source is a human donor in good health. As DNA, the CDR3 is TGTGCTAGTGGTTTCGAAAGACAGGGATCCTACAATGAGCAGTTCTTC. As protein: CASGFERQGSYNEQFF.